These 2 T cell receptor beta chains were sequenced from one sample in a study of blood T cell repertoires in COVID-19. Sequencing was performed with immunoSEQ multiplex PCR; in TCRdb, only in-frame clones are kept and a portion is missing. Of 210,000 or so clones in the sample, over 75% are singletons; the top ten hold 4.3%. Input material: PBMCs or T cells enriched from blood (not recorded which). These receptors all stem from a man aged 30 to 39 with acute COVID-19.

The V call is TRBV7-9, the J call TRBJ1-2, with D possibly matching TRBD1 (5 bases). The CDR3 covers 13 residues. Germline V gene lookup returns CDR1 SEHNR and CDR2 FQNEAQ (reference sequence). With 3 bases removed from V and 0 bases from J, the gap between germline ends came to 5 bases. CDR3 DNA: TGTGCCAGCAGCTTCAGGGCTAACTATGGCTACACCTTC. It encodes CASSFRANYGYTF.

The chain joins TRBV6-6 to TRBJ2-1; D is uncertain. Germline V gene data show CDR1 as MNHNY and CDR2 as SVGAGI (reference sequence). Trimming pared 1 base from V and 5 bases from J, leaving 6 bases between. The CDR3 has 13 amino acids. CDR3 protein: CASSYLDNNEQFF. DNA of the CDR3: TGTGCCAGCAGTTACTTAGATAACAATGAGCAGTTCTTC.